These 16 T cell receptor beta chains share one sample of origin, sequenced in a study of T cell responses to AZD1222 COVID-19 vaccine. Assay: immunoSEQ multiplex PCR; the TCRdb copy retains only in-frame clones and omits some. The table lists roughly 150,000 clones, 94% of them singletons. Sequenced material: peripheral blood, taken 28 days after the second AZD1222 dose. These receptor sequences come from an adult who received the AZD1222 COVID-19 vaccine.

J is TRBJ2-5 and V is TRBV5-1; D uncertain. V lost 1 base and J 5 bases, leaving 6 bases between the germline ends. The CDR3 length is 12 residues. Germline V lookup: CDR1 SGHRS, CDR2 YFSETQ. The CDR3 DNA follows: TGCGCCAGCAGCTTGAGTTTCGAGACCCAGTACTTC. The encoded protein is CASSLSFETQYF.

This sequence joins TRBV10-3 and TRBJ2-3; D perhaps matches TRBD1 (6 bases). V dropped 4 bases and J dropped 4 bases, with 9 bases sitting between them. Germline CDR1 is ENHRY and CDR2 is SYGVKD. This CDR3 comprises 13 residues. The CDR3: CAISVPGADTQYF. Written as DNA, the CDR3 is TGTGCCATCAGTGTCCCAGGGGCAGATACGCAGTATTTT.

This chain uses TRBV7-6 with TRBJ2-7; possibly TRBD1 for D (6 bases). Germline-derived CDR1 and CDR2 are SGHVS and FNYEAQ. This CDR3 comprises 17 residues. Trimming took off 1 base at V and 2 bases at J, with 18 bases between the two ends. The CDR3 DNA sequence: TGTGCCAGCAGCTTAGGCAGATCCGGGACACAACCCTACGAGCAGTACTTC. Encoded protein: CASSLGRSGTQPYEQYF. The full variable domain, rest sourced from reference TRBV7-6 and TRBJ2-7, is GAGVSQSPRYKVTKRGQDVALRCDPISGHVSLYWYRQALGQGPEFLTYFNYEAQQDKSGLPNDRFSAERPEGSISTLTIQRTEQRDSAMYRCASSLGRSGTQPYEQYFGPGTRLTVT.

V is TRBV3-1 (or the pseudogene TRBV3-2) and J is TRBJ2-2; D remains ambiguous. CDR3 length: 12 residues. V lost 4 bases and J lost 1, with 1 base in between. CDR1 is LGHDT, CDR2 YNNKEL, per germline (reference sequence). The CDR3 loop is CASSRNTGELFF. CDR3 in DNA: TGTGCCAGCAGCCGGAACACCGGGGAGCTGTTTTTT.

The chain carries TRBV25-1 and TRBJ2-7; D remains unclear. Germline CDR1 is MGHDK and CDR2 is SYGVNS. Trimming removed 7 bases at V and 3 bases at J, with 19 bases between. The CDR3 runs 15 residues. The CDR3 DNA reads TGTGCCAGCATACTCCGGGTCCGCACCTTCTACGAGCAGTACTTC. Residues: CASILRVRTFYEQYF.

The chain joins TRBV13 to TRBJ2-1; TRBD2 is a possible D gene (6 bases). The CDR3 consists of 16 residues. V was trimmed by 6 bases and J by 0 bases, leaving 15 bases between them. Germline values: CDR1 PRHDT, CDR2 FYEKMQ (reference sequence). CDR3 sequence (DNA): TGTGCCAGCAGGCAAGTAGCGGCCGGCTCCTACAATGAGCAGTTCTTC. Its protein product is CASRQVAAGSYNEQFF.

This rearrangement joins TRBV28 to TRBJ2-7; unclear D gene. The germline CDR1 and CDR2 sequences are MDHEN and SYDVKM. This CDR3 is 11 amino acids long. Between the trimmed V and J ends, which lost 7 bases and 4 bases, there was a span of 8 bases. CDR3 in amino acids: CASTARYEQYF. The DNA of the CDR3 is TGTGCCAGCACCGCTAGGTACGAGCAGTACTTC.

The J gene is TRBJ2-1, the V gene TRBV24-1; 7 nucleotides line up with TRBD1. With 5 bases clipped from V and 0 bases from J, the junction kept 6 bases outside the gene matches. CDR3 length equals 16 residues. Germline V CDR1 and CDR2: KGHDR, SFDVKD. The CDR3, as DNA: TGTGCCACCAGTGGGGGACAGAGAACCTCCTACAATGAGCAGTTCTTC. It yields the protein CATSGGQRTSYNEQFF.

In this sample, this clone turned up a few times. This chain connects TRBV2 to TRBJ2-7, with 10 bases aligning to TRBD2. CDR1 and CDR2 from the germline V gene are SNHLY and FYNNEI. The V and J ends lost 3 bases and 4 bases, in that order; junction bases with no gene match: 3. The CDR3 extends over 14 amino acids. Here the CDR3 reads CASSESSGSYEQYF. In DNA form, the CDR3 reads TGTGCCAGCAGTGAGTCTAGCGGGAGTTACGAGCAGTACTTC.

The chain carries TRBV9 and TRBJ2-1; TRBD2 matches at 7 bases. Per germline, CDR1 SGDLS and CDR2 YYNGEE. The CDR3 loop spans 20 amino acids. The junction had 15 bases not matched to a gene; V was cut back by 0 bases and J by 0 bases. For the CDR3, the DNA is TGTGCCAGCAGCGTAGCCCCATCGAGACTAGCTACCCTCTCCTACAATGAGCAGTTCTTC. Amino acid sequence: CASSVAPSRLATLSYNEQFF.

The chain joins TRBV5-1 to TRBJ1-2; D unclear. In germline, CDR1 is SGHRS, CDR2 YFSETQ. The CDR3 runs to 13 residues. V lost 7 bases and J lost 2, with 12 bases in between. CDR3 in DNA: TGCGCCAGCTCGTTCGGGCAGAACTATGGCTACACCTTC. It specifies CASSFGQNYGYTF.

The rearrangement joins TRBV27 to TRBJ1-1, with D perhaps matching TRBD1 (6 bases). This CDR3 spans 19 amino acids. The V end lost 8 bases, the J end lost 4 bases, and 32 bases lay between the germline ends. Germline values: CDR1 MNHEY, CDR2 SMNVEV (reference sequence). The CDR3: CASRDQGQPPFQGSTEAFF. In nucleotides, the CDR3 is TGTGCCAGCCGCGATCAGGGGCAGCCACCCTTCCAAGGTAGCACTGAAGCTTTCTTT.

The gene calls are TRBV11-3 and TRBJ2-7; D is unclear. The V end lost 5 bases, the J end lost 3 bases, and 8 bases lay between the germline ends. Germline CDR1 is SGHNT and CDR2 is YENEEA. The CDR3 sequence is 12 residues long. The CDR3 DNA reads TGTGCCAGCAGCATCACCTTCTACGAGCAGTACTTC. Its translation: CASSITFYEQYF.

V is TRBV29-1 and J is TRBJ1-4, with D unresolved. The CDR3 spans 14 residues. V lost 4 bases and J 1 base, leaving 10 bases between the germline ends. Germline-derived CDR1 and CDR2 are SQVTM and ANQGSEA. The CDR3 protein is CSVAPTETNEKLFF. The CDR3 nucleotides are TGCAGCGTTGCCCCGACTGAAACTAATGAAAAACTGTTTTTT. Together with reference TRBV29-1 and TRBJ1-4, the CDR3 gives the full variable domain: SAVISQKPSRDICQRGTSLTIQCQVDSQVTMMFWYRQQPGQSLTLIATANQGSEATYESGFVIDKFPISRPNLTFSTLTVSNMSPEDSSIYLCSVAPTETNEKLFFGSGTQLSVL.

The rearrangement uses TRBV29-1 and TRBJ1-4; D is possibly TRBD1 (5 bases). There are 15 residues in the CDR3. V was trimmed by 6 bases and J by 0 bases, leaving 14 bases between them. Germline CDR1 reads SQVTM; CDR2 reads ANQGSEA. The CDR3 here is CSVARGGSTNEKLFF. The DNA of the CDR3 is TGCAGCGTCGCGAGGGGCGGGTCAACTAATGAAAAACTGTTTTTT.

J is TRBJ2-1 and V is TRBV9; D is unclear. The CDR3 contains 16 residues. V was pared by 0 bases and J by 6 bases, with 16 bases between. Germline CDR1 and CDR2: SGDLS and YYNGEE. Written as DNA, the CDR3 is TGTGCCAGCAGCGTAGCTGAGACCCGGCCCGGCAATGAGCAGTTCTTC. This encodes CASSVAETRPGNEQFF.